This TCR beta chain is from a study of regulatory T cells in long-lasting Graves disease. Time point noted: newly diagnosed GD, antithyroid drugs for less than 3 months. The TCR library was prepared using RNA isolated from PBMCs. The source of the patients was an endocrinology department in Xi'an, China. A remark on this clonotype: A much larger clone lies a single base off, so this may be a read error.

In building TCR beta libraries, iRepertoire HTBI primers were used together with Arm-PCR of CDR3 regions. TCRdb redid the calling of the multiplex PCR reads with MiXCR, one entry per CDR3 protein. The sample holds about 420,000 distinct CDR3 sequences, 16% seen once. Germline assignment: CDR1 SGHNT and CDR2 YENEEA. This CDR3 is 17 amino acids long. This sample also belongs to another study, concerning T cells in Graves' hyperthyroidism and ophthalmopathy.

The clonotype originates from a woman aged 18-29 years with Graves disease. This specimen was peripheral blood mononuclear cells (PBMCs), taken at new diagnosis, from a patient treated with antithyroid drugs. The rearrangement joins TRBV11-3 to TRBJ2-5; 10 bases are shared with TRBD2. The chain's CDR3 is CVSSFPSTSGPQETQYF. The DNA of the CDR3 is TGTGTCAGCAGCTTTCCCTCGACTAGCGGGCCGCAAGAGACCCAGTACTTC.